This entry describes one T cell receptor beta chain. This entry belongs to a study of blood T cell repertoires in COVID-19. Overall study context: Donors in the United States, Italy and Spain gave samples during acute or convalescent COVID-19. From T cells, B-cell-depleted T cells, or PBMCs came the material, which was cDNA or gDNA.

V dropped 1 base and J dropped 7 bases, with 12 bases sitting between them. Germline CDR1 and CDR2: KGHDR and SFDVKD. This CDR3 is built from 15 residues. Original analysis: Estimation of nucleated cell counts was performed using reference gene primer amplification. The method was immunoSEQ multiplex PCR; TCRdb's version includes in-frame clones alone and lacks a portion of them. V, J and clone size derive from that table, while D and trimming were established from the DNA sequence. The sample lists 350,000 or so clones; around 88% were seen once. Seattle enrolled patients during active infection and tracked them longitudinally.

This clonotype originated in a woman in her 30s with COVID-19, enrolled during active disease. The specimen sequenced was peripheral blood. The V and J genes are TRBV24-1 and TRBJ1-4; the D gene is possibly TRBD1 (6 bases). CDR3 nucleotide sequence: TGTGCCACCAGTGATTTTTACGAACAGGGTGAAAAACTGTTTTTT. It translates to CATSDFYEQGEKLFF.